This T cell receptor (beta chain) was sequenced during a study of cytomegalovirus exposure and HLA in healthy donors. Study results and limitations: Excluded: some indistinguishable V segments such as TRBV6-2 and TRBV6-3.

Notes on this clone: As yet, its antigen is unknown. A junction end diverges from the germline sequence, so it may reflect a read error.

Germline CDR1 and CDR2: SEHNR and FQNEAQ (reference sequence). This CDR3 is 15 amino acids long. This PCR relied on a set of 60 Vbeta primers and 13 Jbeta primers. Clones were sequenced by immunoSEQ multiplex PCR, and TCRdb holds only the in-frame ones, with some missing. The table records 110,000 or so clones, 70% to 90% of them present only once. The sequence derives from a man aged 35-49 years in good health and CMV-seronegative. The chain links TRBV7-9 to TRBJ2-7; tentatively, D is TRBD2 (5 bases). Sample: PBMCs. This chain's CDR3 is CTSSRHVGETYEQYF. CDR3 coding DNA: TGTACCAGCAGCCGCCATGTCGGGGAAACTTACGAGCAGTACTTC.